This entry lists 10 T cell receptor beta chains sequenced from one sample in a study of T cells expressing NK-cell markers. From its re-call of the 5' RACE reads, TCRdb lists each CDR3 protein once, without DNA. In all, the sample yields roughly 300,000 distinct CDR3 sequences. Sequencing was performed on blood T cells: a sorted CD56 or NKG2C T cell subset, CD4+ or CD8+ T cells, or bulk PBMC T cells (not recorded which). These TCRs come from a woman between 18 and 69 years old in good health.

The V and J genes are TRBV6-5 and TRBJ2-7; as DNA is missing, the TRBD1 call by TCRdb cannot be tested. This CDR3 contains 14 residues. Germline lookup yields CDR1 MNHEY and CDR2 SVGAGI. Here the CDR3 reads CASSYSKGQTSQYF.

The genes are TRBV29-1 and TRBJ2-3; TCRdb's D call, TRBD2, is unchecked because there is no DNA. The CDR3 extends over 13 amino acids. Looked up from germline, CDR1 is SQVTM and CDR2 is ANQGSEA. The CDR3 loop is CSVGSGPTDTQYF.

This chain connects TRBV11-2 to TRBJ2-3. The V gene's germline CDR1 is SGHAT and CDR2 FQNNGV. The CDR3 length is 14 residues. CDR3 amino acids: CASSPVRSSDTQYF. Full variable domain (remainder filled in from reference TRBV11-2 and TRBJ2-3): EAGVAQSPRYKIIEKRQSVAFWCNPISGHATLYWYQQILGQGPKLLIQFQNNGVVDDSQLPKDRFSAERLKGVDSTLKIQPAKLEDSAVYLCASSPVRSSDTQYFGPGTRLTVL.

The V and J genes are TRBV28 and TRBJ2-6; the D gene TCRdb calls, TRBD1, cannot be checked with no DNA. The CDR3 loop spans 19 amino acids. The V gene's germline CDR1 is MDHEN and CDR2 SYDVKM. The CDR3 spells CASSLRQGQGGFGANVLTF.

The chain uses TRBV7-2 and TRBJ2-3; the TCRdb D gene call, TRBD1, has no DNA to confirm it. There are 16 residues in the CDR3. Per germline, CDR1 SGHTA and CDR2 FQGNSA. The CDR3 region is CASSLLQGRRTDTQYF. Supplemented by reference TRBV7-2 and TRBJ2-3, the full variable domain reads GAGVSQSPSNKVTEKGKDVELRCDPISGHTALYWYRQSLGQGLEFLIYFQGNSAPDKSGLPSDRFSAERTGGSVSTLTIQRTQQEDSAVYLCASSLLQGRRTDTQYFGPGTRLTVL.

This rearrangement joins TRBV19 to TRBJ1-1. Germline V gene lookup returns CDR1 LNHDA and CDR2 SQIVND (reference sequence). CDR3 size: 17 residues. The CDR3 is CASSILVRAAMNTEAFF.

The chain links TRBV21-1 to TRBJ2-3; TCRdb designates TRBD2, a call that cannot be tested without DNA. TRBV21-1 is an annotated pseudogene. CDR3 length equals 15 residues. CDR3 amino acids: CASSEISGSADTQYF.

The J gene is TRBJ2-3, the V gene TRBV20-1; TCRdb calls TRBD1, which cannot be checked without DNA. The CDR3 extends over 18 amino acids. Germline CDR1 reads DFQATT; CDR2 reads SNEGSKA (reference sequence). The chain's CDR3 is CSARSGSAPLSSLDTQYF.

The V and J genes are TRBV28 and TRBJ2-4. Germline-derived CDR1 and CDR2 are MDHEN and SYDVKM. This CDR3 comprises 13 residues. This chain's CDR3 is CASSLIAKNIQYF.

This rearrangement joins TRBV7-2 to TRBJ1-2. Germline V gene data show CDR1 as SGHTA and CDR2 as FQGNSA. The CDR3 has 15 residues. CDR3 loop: CASSLAGGSGYGYTF.